This passage covers 18 T cell receptor beta chains from one sample sequenced in a study of cytotoxic CD8 clonotypes in ibrutinib-treated CLL. Sequenced by immunoSEQ multiplex PCR; TCRdb stores in-frame clones only, minus some. This repertoire shows 150,000 to 200,000 clones, 70% to 85% found once; its top ten account for about 2.1%. This material consisted of PBMCs, taken after 12 months of ibrutinib treatment. These receptors all stem from a human donor with chronic lymphocytic leukemia.

This clone was seen only once. V usage is TRBV9 and J usage is TRBJ2-2; 8 bases are shared with TRBD1. This CDR3 has 15 residues. Germline CDR1 reads SGDLS; CDR2 reads YYNGEE. With V trimmed by 3 bases and J by 1 base, 2 bases remained unmatched. In nucleotides, the CDR3 is TGTGCCAGCAGCGACGGGACAGGGAACACCGGGGAGCTGTTTTTT. Its translation is CASSDGTGNTGELFF. The complete variable domain, with remaining parts taken from reference TRBV9 and TRBJ2-2, reads DSGVTQTPKHLITATGQRVTLRCSPRSGDLSVYWYQQSLDQGLQFLIQYYNGEERAKGNILERFSAQQFPDLHSELNLSSLELGDSALYFCASSDGTGNTGELFFGEGSRLTVL.

The V gene is TRBV19, the J gene TRBJ1-5, with 7 bases fitting TRBD1. This CDR3 comprises 14 residues. V was clipped by 8 bases and J by 4 bases; unmatched bases: 8. Germline V lookup: CDR1 LNHDA, CDR2 SQIVND (reference sequence). The CDR3 sequence: CASDRTGQNQPQHF. The CDR3 bases are TGTGCCAGTGACCGGACAGGTCAAAATCAGCCCCAGCATTTT.

The rearrangement links TRBV6-5 to TRBJ2-5, with 12 bases matching TRBD2. This CDR3 comprises 14 residues. Germline assignment: CDR1 MNHEY and CDR2 SVGAGI. The V gene end was trimmed by 7 bases and the J gene end by 5 bases; junction bases not matched to a gene: 5. The CDR3 bases are TGTGCCAGCACTAGCGGGGGGGCCCGGGAGACCCAGTACTTC. Encoded protein: CASTSGGARETQYF.

The V and J genes are TRBV5-4 and TRBJ2-7; 8 bases map to TRBD1. J lost 10 bases, V lost 0 bases, and 9 bases had no gene match. Per germline, CDR1 SGHNT and CDR2 YYREEE (reference sequence). The CDR3 has 14 amino acids. The CDR3 reads CASSLDFGQGDQYF. The CDR3 DNA is TGTGCCAGCAGCTTGGACTTCGGACAGGGTGATCAGTACTTC.

This clone was picked up one time. The genes are TRBV18 and TRBJ2-7; D might be TRBD2 (5 bases). Trimming took 2 bases from V and 6 from J, leaving 11 bases between them. The CDR3 has 13 residues. Germline loops: CDR1 KGHSH, CDR2 LQKENI. CDR3 coding DNA: TGTGCCAGCTCACCAGCGGGCCTCTCCGAGCAGTACTTC. Residues: CASSPAGLSEQYF.

The V call is TRBV28, the J call TRBJ2-2; TRBD1 agrees at 7 bases. Germline V lookup: CDR1 MDHEN, CDR2 SYDVKM. The CDR3 is 15 residues long. The junction had 4 bases not matched to a gene; V was cut back by 6 bases and J by 0 bases. The CDR3 loop is CASRTGDPNTGELFF. The CDR3, as DNA: TGTGCCAGCAGAACAGGGGACCCGAACACCGGGGAGCTGTTTTTT.

This clone has just a few counts. The CDR3 region is CASSFDRDGYGYTF. The CDR3 DNA is TGTGCCAGCAGCTTCGACAGGGATGGGTATGGCTACACCTTC. V is TRBV7-3 and J is TRBJ1-2; 7 nucleotides match TRBD1. This CDR3 contains 14 residues. The V segment lost 3 bases and the J segment 5 bases; nucleotides outside the gene matches: 6. Germline CDR1 SGHTA, CDR2 FQGTGA.

Ten or more counts support this clone. The rearrangement uses TRBV4-1 and TRBJ2-3; 7 positions agree with TRBD2. Germline V gives CDR1 MGHRA, CDR2 YSYEKL. The CDR3 has 12 residues. V gave up 1 base and J gave up 12 bases; unmatched junction bases: 4. The CDR3 loop reads CASSQGLALQYF. The CDR3 nucleotides are TGCGCCAGCAGCCAAGGACTAGCCCTACAGTATTTT.

The V call is TRBV6-1, the J call TRBJ1-5; no firm D call. Trimming shortened V by 4 bases and J by 5 bases, and 12 bases separated the two germline ends. The CDR3 spans 14 residues. Germline-derived CDR1 and CDR2 are MNHNS and SASEGT. The CDR3 sequence: CASSVAWDYQPQHF. DNA for the CDR3: TGTGCCAGCAGTGTAGCGTGGGATTATCAGCCCCAGCATTTT.

This chain joins TRBV5-1 and TRBJ2-3; no clear D. The CDR3 has 13 residues. The germline V gene encodes CDR1 SGHRS and CDR2 YFSETQ. V was clipped by 1 base and J by 7 bases, with 10 bases between them. The CDR3 bases are TGCGCCAGCAGCTTGAATGGGGAATATACGCAGTATTTT. Amino acid sequence: CASSLNGEYTQYF. Complete variable domain (other parts from reference TRBV5-1 and TRBJ2-3): KAGVTQTPRYLIKTRGQQVTLSCSPISGHRSVSWYQQTPGQGLQFLFEYFSETQRNKGNFPGRFSGRQFSNSRSEMNVSTLELGDSALYLCASSLNGEYTQYFGPGTRLTVL.

This chain uses TRBV7-9 with TRBJ2-7; D assignment may be TRBD1 or TRBD2 (5 bases each). From germline, CDR1 is SEHNR and CDR2 FQNEAQ (reference sequence). The CDR3 is made up of 12 amino acids. The V end lost 4 bases, the J end lost 9 bases, and 13 bases lay between the germline ends. This chain's CDR3 is CASSYGTRGQYF. DNA for the CDR3: TGTGCCAGCAGCTACGGGACGAGGGGGCAGTACTTC.

The rearrangement joins TRBV28 to TRBJ1-2; 10 bases line up with TRBD1. Germline assignment: CDR1 MDHEN and CDR2 SYDVKM. Germline trimming cut 3 bases from V and 5 bases from J; bases unmatched to any gene: 3. The CDR3 has 14 amino acids. CDR3 amino acids: CASSFGQGEYGYTF. The CDR3 DNA reads as TGTGCCAGCAGTTTTGGACAGGGGGAATATGGCTACACCTTC.

This clone showed up just once. The chain has TRBV27 and TRBJ1-2; 7 bases fit TRBD1. V shed 8 bases and J 8 bases; nucleotides not matched to a gene: 11. Germline V gene lookup returns CDR1 MNHEY and CDR2 SMNVEV (reference sequence). The CDR3 has 13 amino acids. The CDR3 spells CASGPGQPAGYTF. CDR3 coding DNA: TGTGCCAGCGGGCCGGGACAGCCTGCAGGCTACACCTTC.

This clone was picked up one time. In the same sample, other DNA sequences code for this CDR3. The J gene is TRBJ2-3, the V gene TRBV7-9, with D unclear. Germline CDR1 reads SEHNR; CDR2 reads FQNEAQ (reference sequence). This CDR3 region has 13 residues. The V end lost 5 bases, the J end lost 4 bases, and 10 bases lay between the germline ends. The CDR3 here is CASSPRGPDTQYF. The CDR3 region has the DNA TGTGCCAGCAGCCCCCGCGGCCCAGATACGCAGTATTTT.

This rearrangement joins TRBV7-8 to TRBJ1-1; D is unresolved. Germline CDR1 and CDR2: SGHVS and FQNEAQ. Trimming removed 5 bases at V and 1 base at J, with 17 bases between. The CDR3 has 16 residues. CDR3 protein: CASSPTTRRGNTEAFF. In nucleotides, the CDR3 is TGTGCCAGCAGCCCTACGACTAGACGGGGGAACACTGAAGCTTTCTTT.

This clone was observed many times. The rearrangement joins TRBV28 to TRBJ1-5; D may be TRBD1 (5 bases). This CDR3 spans 13 amino acids. Trimming left V 6 bases short and J 5 bases short, with 11 bases between. Germline V gene sequence: CDR1 MDHEN, CDR2 SYDVKM. Here the CDR3 reads CASRRGEDQPQHF. As DNA, the CDR3 is TGTGCCAGCAGAAGGGGAGAGGATCAGCCCCAGCATTTT. The full variable domain, rest sourced from reference TRBV28 and TRBJ1-5, is DVKVTQSSRYLVKRTGEKVFLECVQDMDHENMFWYRQDPGLGLRLIYFSYDVKMKEKGDIPEGYSVSREKKERFSLILESASTNQTSMYLCASRRGEDQPQHFGDGTRLSIL.

The CDR3 is CASSLLTSGGGGELFF. The CDR3 DNA sequence: TGTGCCAGCAGCCTCCTGACTAGCGGGGGCGGCGGGGAGCTGTTTTTT. The V and J genes are TRBV7-2 and TRBJ2-2, with 12 bases fitting TRBD2. Germline CDR1 is SGHTA and CDR2 is FQGNSA. The CDR3 extends over 16 amino acids. V was clipped by 5 bases and J by 7 bases; unmatched bases: 8.

The chain has TRBV28 and TRBJ1-6, with D tentatively TRBD1 (6 bases). V was trimmed by 2 bases and J by 10 bases, leaving 21 bases between them. The CDR3 runs 17 residues. Germline-derived CDR1 and CDR2 are MDHEN and SYDVKM. The CDR3 is CASSLGGSGWGGSPLHF. In DNA form, the CDR3 reads TGTGCCAGCAGTTTAGGGGGCAGCGGGTGGGGAGGCTCACCCCTCCACTTT.